The rows below give T cell receptor beta chains drawn from one sample of a study of blood T cells in healthy people across ages. Each CDR3 protein is one row after TCRdb ran MiXCR on the 5' RACE reads. The sample yields about 680,000 distinct CDR3 sequences, around 48% seen once. Sequenced material: blood. All receptors come from a woman aged 60 to 75 in good health. CDR3s include the opening cysteine and the closing phenylalanine or tryptophan. D genes are given only for firm matches. Clone size is not always given. Where it is, it says once, few, many or a class for expanded clones.

>many|TRBJ2-7|TRBD1|TRBV12-3/TRBV12-4
CASRGQGYEQYF
TGTGCCAGCAGGGGACAGGGCTACGAGCAGTACTTC
>few|TRBJ2-7|TRBD1|TRBV20-1
CSAYGQGTEQYF
TGCAGTGCTTATGGACAGGGCACCGAGCAGTACTTC
>.|TRBJ2-7|TRBD2|TRBV20-1
CSARDRKSGRGEQYF
TGCAGTGCTAGAGATCGAAAAAGCGGGAGGGGCGAGCAGTACTTC
>.|TRBJ2-5|TRBD2|TRBV7-9
CASSLGTSGRGETQYF
TGTGCCAGCAGCTTGGGTACTAGCGGGAGAGGGGAGACCCAGTACTTC
>.|TRBJ2-7|TRBD1|TRBV11-1
CASRGRGYPYEQYF
TGTGCCAGCAGGGGCAGGGGGTATCCCTACGAGCAGTACTTC
>.|TRBJ1-2|TRBD1|TRBV20-1
CSARTGPSGGYTF
TGCAGTGCCCGGACAGGCCCTTCTGGTGGCTACACCTTC
>.|TRBJ1-6|.|TRBV14
CASSPKWSSYNSPLHF
TGTGCCAGCAGCCCGAAGTGGAGCTCCTATAATTCACCCCTCCACTTT
>.|TRBJ2-5|TRBD2|TRBV20-1
CSASTGLAGQYF
TGCAGTGCTAGTACGGGACTAGCGGGGCAGTACTTC
>few|TRBJ1-1|.|TRBV29-1
CSVASSMNTEAFF
TGCAGCGTTGCAAGCAGCATGAACACTGAAGCTTTCTTT
>.|TRBJ2-7|.|TRBV7-2
CASSFGHGMYEQYF
TGTGCCAGCAGCTTCGGGCACGGGATGTACGAGCAGTACTTC
>.|TRBJ2-4|.|TRBV11-2
CASSLDLAGAKNIQYF
TGTGCCAGCAGCTTAGACCTAGCAGGAGCCAAAAACATTCAGTACTTC
>.|TRBJ2-7|.|TRBV6-2/TRBV6-3
CASSYAGLDYEQYF
TGTGCCAGCAGTTACGCAGGGCTTGACTACGAGCAGTACTTC
>.|TRBJ2-7|.|TRBV28
CASSLTGAHYEQYF
TGTGCCAGCAGTTTGACCGGGGCCCACTACGAGCAGTACTTC
>.|TRBJ2-3|.|TRBV29-1
CSVARDMVDTQYF
TGCAGCGTTGCCCGGGACATGGTGGATACGCAGTATTTT
>few|TRBJ2-7|.|TRBV7-9
CASSLALGNEVEQYF
TGTGCCAGCAGCTTAGCGCTTGGGAATGAGGTGGAGCAGTACTTC
>.|TRBJ2-7|TRBD2|TRBV20-1
CSARDVTSGIYEQYF
TGCAGTGCTAGAGATGTGACTAGCGGAATCTACGAGCAGTACTTC
>.|TRBJ1-1|TRBD1|TRBV2
CASGGQVNTEAFF
TGTGCCAGCGGGGGACAGGTGAACACTGAAGCTTTCTTT